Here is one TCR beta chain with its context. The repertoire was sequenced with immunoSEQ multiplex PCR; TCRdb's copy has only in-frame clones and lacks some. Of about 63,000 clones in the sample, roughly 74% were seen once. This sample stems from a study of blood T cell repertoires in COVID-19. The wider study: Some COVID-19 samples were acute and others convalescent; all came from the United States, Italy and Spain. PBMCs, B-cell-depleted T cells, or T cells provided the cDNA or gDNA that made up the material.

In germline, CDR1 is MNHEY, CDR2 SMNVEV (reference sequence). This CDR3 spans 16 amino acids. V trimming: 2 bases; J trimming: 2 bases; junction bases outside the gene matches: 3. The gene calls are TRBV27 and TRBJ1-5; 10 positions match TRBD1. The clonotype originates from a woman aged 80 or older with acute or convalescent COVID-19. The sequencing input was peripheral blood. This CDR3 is CASSLRQGAGNQPQHF. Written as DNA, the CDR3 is TGTGCCAGCAGTTTAAGACAGGGGGCTGGCAATCAGCCCCAGCATTTT.